The next 27 T cell receptor beta chains were all read from a single sample in a study of Graves' ophthalmopathy and Graves' hyperthyroidism. As the template, RNA transcripts were used to amplify TCR beta CDR3 regions. HTBI primers primed a first-round RT-PCR, and a second-round multiplex PCR followed. MiXCR, run by TCRdb on the multiplex PCR reads, gives a single entry per CDR3 protein. The table records 1 million to 1.3 million distinct CDR3 sequences, about two fifths of them present only once. Material for sequencing was peripheral blood or thyroid tissue (not recorded which). These receptors came from an adult man with Graves' hyperthyroidism.

V gene TRBV7-8 combines with J gene TRBJ2-7, with TRBD1 matching 11 bases. Germline lookup yields CDR1 SGHVS and CDR2 FQNEAQ. This CDR3 region has 15 residues. Germline trimming cut 5 bases from V and 3 bases from J; bases unmatched to any gene: 6. The CDR3 protein is CASSVGDRGFYEQYF. In nucleotides, the CDR3 is TGTGCCAGCAGCGTTGGGGACAGGGGGTTCTACGAGCAGTACTTC.

A remark on this clonotype: One end of the junction does not line up with germline, which may come from a read error. CDR3 DNA: TGCGCCAGCAGTCTCGACAGGGGGAACACTGAAGCTTTT. Its translation is CASSLDRGNTEAF. V is TRBV5-4 and J is TRBJ1-3; 9 bases line up with TRBD1. The CDR3 is 13 amino acids. Germline loops: CDR1 SGHNT, CDR2 YYREEE (reference sequence).

V is TRBV12-3 or TRBV12-4 and J is TRBJ1-2; 9 bases are a match to TRBD1. The trim removed 4 bases at V and 0 bases at J, leaving 3 bases unmatched. The CDR3 is 15 amino acids. As DNA, the CDR3 is TGTGCCAGCAGTTGGACAGGGGCAGCTAACTATGGCTACACCTTC. Protein sequence: CASSWTGAANYGYTF.

This clonotype was recorded at least ten times. CDR3 amino acids: CAISESGVSSYEQYF. The DNA of the CDR3 is TGTGCCATCAGTGAGTCCGGGGTGAGCTCCTACGAGCAGTACTTC. The rearrangement links TRBV10-3 to TRBJ2-7, with D perhaps TRBD2 (5 bases). CDR3 size: 15 residues. Germline V gene sequence: CDR1 ENHRY, CDR2 SYGVKD. The V gene lost 0 bases and the J gene lost 0 bases, with 9 bases spanning the gap.

CDR3 protein: CASSLGGVMGRAFF. The CDR3 DNA is TGTGCCAGCAGCCTTGGGGGGGTGATGGGCAGGGCTTTCTTT. The chain carries TRBV7-9 and TRBJ1-1; D may be TRBD1 (5 bases). Germline-derived CDR1 and CDR2 are SEHNR and FQNEAQ (reference sequence). This CDR3 comprises 14 residues. V was clipped by 5 bases and J by 11 bases, with 21 bases between them.

This clonotype appeared many times. This chain connects TRBV9 to TRBJ2-2; D remains ambiguous. V lost 0 bases and J 8 bases, leaving 8 bases between the germline ends. The CDR3 has 13 residues. Germline V CDR1 and CDR2: SGDLS, YYNGEE. CDR3 sequence (DNA): TGTGCCAGCAGCGTAGACGCTGGAGGGGAGCTGTTTTTT. Protein: CASSVDAGGELFF.

This chain connects TRBV29-1 to TRBJ1-2; a possible D gene is TRBD1 (6 bases). The CDR3 extends over 11 amino acids. Germline CDR1 SQVTM, CDR2 ANQGSEA. V lost 5 bases and J 8 bases, leaving 12 bases between the germline ends. CDR3 coding DNA: TGCAGCGTTCTGACAGGAGGGGGCTACACCTTC. It yields the protein CSVLTGGGYTF.

This chain joins TRBV20-1 and TRBJ2-7; 10 bases match TRBD1. This CDR3 comprises 14 residues. The trim removed 6 bases at V and 4 bases at J, leaving 9 bases unmatched. Per the germline V gene, CDR1 is DFQATT and CDR2 is SNEGSKA (reference sequence). CDR3 sequence (DNA): TGCAGTGCCCTGGGACAGGGGCGACTTTACGAGCAGTACTTC. This translates into CSALGQGRLYEQYF.

V usage is TRBV2 and J usage is TRBJ2-5; D is perhaps TRBD2 (5 bases). V lost 8 bases and J lost 1, with 17 bases in between. This CDR3 is built from 15 residues. The V gene's germline CDR1 is SNHLY and CDR2 FYNNEI. CDR3 nucleotide sequence: TGTGCCAGCGTGGACCTCCTCGGACTCCAAGAGACCCAGTACTTC. It is translated as CASVDLLGLQETQYF. The complete variable domain, with remaining parts taken from reference TRBV2 and TRBJ2-5, reads EPEVTQTPSHQVTQMGQEVILRCVPISNHLYFYWYRQILGQKVEFLVSFYNNEISEKSEIFDDQFSVERPDGSNFTLKIRSTKLEDSAMYFCASVDLLGLQETQYFGPGTRLLVL.

The chain couples TRBV5-1 to TRBJ2-5; no firm D call. The end of the DNA aligns better with TRBJ1-2, so the J call may be wrong. The CDR3 runs 16 residues. Germline CDR1 reads SGHRS; CDR2 reads YFSETQ. CDR3 residues: CASSLGLAEDFYGYTF. The CDR3 coding sequence is TGCGCCAGCAGCTTGGGACTAGCGGAGGACTTCTATGGCTACACCTTC.

This clonotype was detected ten times or more. This chain links TRBV6-6 with TRBJ1-1, with 9 bases that match TRBD1. The trim removed 5 bases at V and 3 bases at J, leaving 10 bases unmatched. CDR1 and CDR2 from the germline V gene are MNHNY and SVGAGI (reference sequence). The CDR3 has 16 amino acids. CDR3 in amino acids: CASSKDPGQGHTEAFF. CDR3 in DNA: TGTGCCAGCAGTAAGGATCCGGGACAGGGTCACACTGAAGCTTTCTTT.

The J gene is TRBJ2-5, the V gene TRBV29-1; tentatively, D is TRBD1 (5 bases). Germline CDR1 and CDR2: SQVTM and ANQGSEA. This CDR3 region has 11 residues. The CDR3 spells CSGRGQETQYF. CDR3 nucleotides: TGCAGTGGAAGGGGCCAAGAGACCCAGTACTTC.

The chain joins TRBV5-1 to TRBJ2-4, with 7 bases identical to TRBD1. V lost 0 bases to trimming and J lost 5 bases; unmatched junction nucleotides: 2. The CDR3 runs 14 residues. Germline V gives CDR1 SGHRS, CDR2 YFSETQ. The chain's CDR3 is CASSLDGTENIQYF. The CDR3 DNA reads TGCGCCAGCAGCTTGGACGGGACAGAAAACATTCAGTACTTC.

This clonotype was seen a handful of times. The gene calls are TRBV7-8 and TRBJ2-2, with 14 bases aligning to TRBD2. The germline gives CDR1 SGHVS, CDR2 FQNEAQ. V dropped 3 bases and J dropped 7; count of bases not matched to a gene: 7. The CDR3 spans 17 residues. This chain's CDR3 is CASSLGLAGDRNGELFF. The CDR3 nucleotides are TGTGCCAGCAGCTTGGGACTAGCGGGAGATAGGAACGGGGAGCTGTTTTTT.

Here the CDR3 reads CASSQDGQGGKEQYF. The CDR3 nucleotides read TGCGCCAGCAGCCAAGATGGACAGGGTGGTAAAGAGCAGTACTTC. The chain has TRBV10-2 and TRBJ2-7; TRBD1 matches 8 bases. V lost 6 bases, J lost 7 bases, and 14 bases stayed unmatched. Per germline, CDR1 WSHSY and CDR2 SAAADI. The CDR3 contains 15 residues.

This clonotype was found a few times. The chain combines TRBV12-3 or TRBV12-4 with TRBJ2-2; TRBD1 might be the D (6 bases). The ends were cut back, 6 bases at V and 6 bases at J, with 14 bases in the middle. The CDR3 has 14 amino acids. CDR3 in amino acids: CASRSTGLAGELFF. The CDR3 DNA follows: TGTGCCAGCAGGTCCACAGGGTTGGCCGGGGAGCTGTTTTTT.

A remark on this clonotype: This may be a read error: a much more frequent sequence differs by one nucleotide. The chain joins TRBV2 to TRBJ2-7; no clear D gene. The CDR3 covers 15 residues. Germline V gene data show CDR1 as SNHLY and CDR2 as FYNNEI. In DNA, the CDR3 is TGTGCCAGCAGAGAAGGTCCAGGTCTACGATTGGTGCATTACTTC. Protein sequence: CASREGPGLRLVHYF.

The sample holds a few counts of this clonotype. This chain connects TRBV19 to TRBJ1-4; 7 bases fit TRBD1. This CDR3 region has 14 residues. With 8 bases clipped from V and 7 bases from J, the junction kept 10 bases outside the gene matches. CDR1 and CDR2 from the germline V gene are LNHDA and SQIVND (reference sequence). Here the CDR3 DNA reads TGTGCCAGTCGACAGGGCGCGAACTTTGAAAAACTGTTTTTT. It translates to CASRQGANFEKLFF.

This clonotype came up many times. This chain uses TRBV7-9 with TRBJ2-7; possible D gene TRBD2, 6 bases. The CDR3 loop spans 17 amino acids. V was clipped by 2 bases and J by 3 bases, with 20 bases between them. Germline V gene data show CDR1 as SEHNR and CDR2 as FQNEAQ (reference sequence). CDR3 bases: TGTGCCAGCAGCTTACTGCCAGTTGGGACTCAAATCTACGAGCAGTACTTC. As protein: CASSLLPVGTQIYEQYF. The whole variable domain, filled in from reference TRBV7-9 and TRBJ2-7, reads DTGVSQNPRHKITKRGQNVTFRCDPISEHNRLYWYRQTLGQGPEFLTYFQNEAQLEKSRLLSDRFSAERPKGSFSTLEIQRTEQGDSAMYLCASSLLPVGTQIYEQYFGPGTRLTVT.

V is TRBV2 and J is TRBJ2-7; 10 positions match TRBD1. The CDR3 spans 15 residues. Per germline, CDR1 SNHLY and CDR2 FYNNEI. V shed 3 bases and J 4 bases; nucleotides not matched to a gene: 6. DNA for the CDR3: TGTGCCAGCAGTGAGGCCGGGACAGGGGTGTACGAGCAGTACTTC. Protein sequence: CASSEAGTGVYEQYF.

This clonotype was counted ten times or more. The chain uses TRBV4-1 and TRBJ1-3; D is unclear. This CDR3 has 16 amino acids. Trimming cost V 1 base and J 2 bases, with 12 bases left between them. Germline V lookup: CDR1 MGHRA, CDR2 YSYEKL. CDR3 coding DNA: TGCGCCAGCAGCCAAGCTCCCGACGGTCCTGGAAACACCATATATTTT. Encoded protein: CASSQAPDGPGNTIYF.

This clonotype occurred a few times. The chain joins TRBV10-2 to TRBJ1-1, with D possibly matching TRBD1 (5 bases). Trimming shortened V by 7 bases and J by 1 base, and 10 bases separated the two germline ends. CDR3 length: 13 residues. The germline gives CDR1 WSHSY, CDR2 SAAADI. CDR3 DNA: TGCGCCAGCAAGGGACGGAAGAACACTGAAGCTTTCTTT. As protein: CASKGRKNTEAFF.

This clonotype was counted only a few times. The J gene is TRBJ2-7, the V gene TRBV12-3 or TRBV12-4; maybe TRBD2 (5 bases). V dropped 3 bases and J dropped 12 bases, with 6 bases sitting between them. The length of the CDR3 is 9 residues. As DNA, the CDR3 is TGTGCCAGCAGTTTTGAGGGGTACTTC. It is translated as CASSFEGYF.

Remarks on this clonotype: Germline is not matched at one junction end, which may reflect a read error. V usage is TRBV5-1 and J usage is TRBJ2-7; 8 bases line up with TRBD1. Per the germline V gene, CDR1 is SGHRS and CDR2 is YFSETQ. This CDR3 is 15 amino acids long. CDR3 sequence (DNA): TGTGCCAGCAGGGCTGGACAGGGTTTCGCCTACGAGCAGTACTTC. It encodes CASRAGQGFAYEQYF.

This clonotype was recorded a few times. The rearrangement joins TRBV6-6 to TRBJ1-2; no reliable D call. Germline V gene data show CDR1 as MNHNY and CDR2 as SVGAGI (reference sequence). The CDR3 runs 14 residues. Trimming cost V 6 bases and J 2 bases, with 13 bases left between them. The CDR3 DNA follows: TGTGCCAGCAGAGCTACTCAGACCAACTATGGCTACACCTTC. This encodes CASRATQTNYGYTF.

This clonotype was observed at least ten times. The J gene is TRBJ1-6, the V gene TRBV10-3; TRBD1 matches at 8 bases. With 11 bases clipped from V and 10 bases from J, the junction kept 7 bases outside the gene matches. Germline CDR1 and CDR2: ENHRY and SYGVKD. The CDR3 is made up of 12 amino acids. CDR3 residues: CAAGQGKSPLHF. CDR3 nucleotides: TGTGCCGCAGGACAGGGAAAGTCACCCCTCCACTTT.

Ten or more counts support this clonotype. The rearrangement joins TRBV11-2 to TRBJ2-5, with a possible D match to TRBD1 (6 bases). The CDR3 spans 13 residues. Trimming left V 5 bases short and J 5 bases short, with 12 bases between. Germline CDR1 is SGHAT and CDR2 is FQNNGV. The CDR3 coding sequence is TGTGCCAGCAGCACCAACAGGGTTGAGACCCAGTACTTC. As protein: CASSTNRVETQYF.